These 19 T cell receptor beta chains were all obtained from the same sample, sequenced in a study of blood T cell repertoires in COVID-19. This table comes from immunoSEQ multiplex PCR, and its TCRdb copy is limited to in-frame clones, with some not included. The sample has 100,000 to 150,000 clones; approximately 84% are singletons. Sample: peripheral blood. These receptors were collected from a woman at least 80 years old with acute or convalescent COVID-19.

The chain employs TRBV11-2 and TRBJ2-5, with 8 bases lining up with TRBD1. Germline loops: CDR1 SGHAT, CDR2 FQNNGV. With V trimmed by 5 bases and J by 4 bases, 9 bases remained unmatched. This CDR3 is built from 15 residues. The DNA for the CDR3 is TGTGCCAGCAGCCTTCATCCTCAGGGGGCAGAGACCCAGTACTTC. Translation gives CASSLHPQGAETQYF. The complete variable domain, with remaining parts taken from reference TRBV11-2 and TRBJ2-5, reads EAGVAQSPRYKIIEKRQSVAFWCNPISGHATLYWYQQILGQGPKLLIQFQNNGVVDDSQLPKDRFSAERLKGVDSTLKIQPAKLEDSAVYLCASSLHPQGAETQYFGPGTRLLVL.

In this sample, this clone turned up a few times. J is TRBJ1-6 and V is TRBV4-3, with D perhaps matching TRBD1 (6 bases). With 4 bases removed from V and 6 bases from J, the gap between germline ends came to 25 bases. Germline loops: CDR1 LGHNA, CDR2 YSLEER. The CDR3 consists of 19 residues. CDR3 bases: TGCGCCAGCAGCCCAGGGGTCCCGGGAATTGAGGGCACTAATTCACCCCTCCACTTT. Encoded protein: CASSPGVPGIEGTNSPLHF.

This sequence joins TRBV6-6 and TRBJ2-7, with 9 bases lining up with TRBD1. V shed 5 bases and J 4 bases; nucleotides not matched to a gene: 9. This CDR3 contains 15 residues. Looked up from germline, CDR1 is MNHNY and CDR2 is SVGAGI (reference sequence). The CDR3 is CASSGTGQGRYEQYF. CDR3 bases: TGTGCCAGCAGTGGAACGGGACAGGGAAGATACGAGCAGTACTTC.

CDR3 sequence reads: CASSFGTIYEQYF. The DNA of the CDR3 is TGCGCCAGCAGCTTCGGGACAATCTACGAGCAGTACTTC. The gene calls are TRBV5-1 and TRBJ2-7, with a tentative D call TRBD1 (6 bases). The V end lost 2 bases, the J end lost 3 bases, and 9 bases lay between the germline ends. Germline lookup yields CDR1 SGHRS and CDR2 YFSETQ. The CDR3 extends over 13 amino acids.

The gene calls are TRBV19 and TRBJ1-4; 8 bases align to TRBD1. CDR1 and CDR2 (germline): LNHDA, SQIVND (reference sequence). Trimming at V came to 6 bases and at J to 2 bases, leaving 2 bases not matched to a gene. The CDR3 covers 14 residues. For the CDR3, the DNA is TGTGCCAGTAGCGACAGGGGCACTAATGAAAAACTGTTTTTT. Its translation is CASSDRGTNEKLFF.

V is TRBV27 and J is TRBJ2-3; TRBD1 agrees at 11 bases. The CDR3 consists of 16 residues. From germline, CDR1 is MNHEY and CDR2 SMNVEV (reference sequence). J lost 2 bases, V lost 5 bases, and 6 bases had no gene match. The CDR3 reads CASSPGTGGDTDTQYF. CDR3 nucleotides: TGTGCCAGCAGTCCGGGGACAGGGGGAGACACAGATACGCAGTATTTT.

V gene TRBV29-1 combines with J gene TRBJ1-2; TRBD1 matches 9 bases. Germline CDR1 is SQVTM and CDR2 is ANQGSEA. The CDR3 consists of 13 residues. Germline trimming cut 4 bases from V and 7 bases from J; bases unmatched to any gene: 7. This chain's CDR3 is CSVATTGGSGYTF. The CDR3 nucleotides read TGCAGCGTTGCTACGACAGGGGGTTCTGGCTACACCTTC.

The CDR3 nucleotides are TGTGCCAGTAGTATACTAGCTGGGGGCACAGATACGCAGTATTTT. Protein product: CASSILAGGTDTQYF. J is TRBJ2-3 and V is TRBV19, with D possibly matching TRBD2 (5 bases). Germline-derived CDR1 and CDR2 are LNHDA and SQIVND (reference sequence). This CDR3 is built from 15 residues. Deletions cut 2 bases from V and 1 base from J, with 10 bases between.

V gene TRBV19 combines with J gene TRBJ1-1; D remains ambiguous. CDR1 LNHDA and CDR2 SQIVND come from the germline V gene (reference sequence). V shed 3 bases and J shed 0 bases, with 5 bases lying between them. This CDR3 has 13 residues. Written as DNA, the CDR3 is TGTGCCAGTAGTATGTTAATGAACACTGAAGCTTTCTTT. Its protein product is CASSMLMNTEAFF. The whole variable domain, filled in from reference TRBV19 and TRBJ1-1, reads DGGITQSPKYLFRKEGQNVTLSCEQNLNHDAMYWYRQDPGQGLRLIYYSQIVNDFQKGDIAEGYSVSREKKESFPLTVTSAQKNPTAFYLCASSMLMNTEAFFGQGTRLTVV.

CDR3 residues: CASSLGPGGPATNEKLFF. The DNA for the CDR3 is TGTGCCAGCAGCTTGGGACCAGGGGGCCCCGCAACTAATGAAAAACTGTTTTTT. V and J are TRBV5-4 and TRBJ1-4, with 8 bases lining up with TRBD1. This CDR3 comprises 18 residues. The V gene end was trimmed by 0 bases and the J gene end by 0 bases; junction bases not matched to a gene: 7. CDR1 is SGHNT, CDR2 YYREEE, per germline (reference sequence).

This chain connects TRBV3-1 (or the pseudogene TRBV3-2) to TRBJ1-2, with a tentative D call TRBD1 (5 bases). Between the trimmed V and J ends, which lost 3 bases and 7 bases, there was a span of 24 bases. Germline V gene lookup returns CDR1 LGHDT and CDR2 YNNKEL (reference sequence). The CDR3 consists of 17 residues. This CDR3 reads CASSHLFVRTTKGGYTF. The CDR3 DNA reads as TGTGCCAGCAGCCACCTGTTCGTCCGGACAACTAAAGGTGGCTACACCTTC.

A word on this clone: The sample contains more than one DNA sequence encoding this CDR3. The V and J genes are TRBV7-2 and TRBJ1-5; 8 positions match TRBD1. V lost 4 bases and J lost 4; bases outside the gene matches: 6. This CDR3 region has 15 residues. Germline V gene sequence: CDR1 SGHTA, CDR2 FQGNSA. This CDR3 is CASSSQGARNQPQHF. The CDR3, as DNA: TGTGCCAGCAGCTCCCAGGGGGCACGTAATCAGCCCCAGCATTTT.

There are a few counts of this clone. The chain links TRBV6-6 to TRBJ2-5, with TRBD1 as a possible D gene (6 bases). Germline values: CDR1 MNHNY, CDR2 SVGAGI (reference sequence). CDR3 size: 16 residues. Trimming pared 0 bases from V and 1 base from J, leaving 12 bases between. The CDR3 loop is CASSYSRGYPQETQYF. In DNA, the CDR3 is TGTGCCAGCAGTTACTCGAGGGGGTATCCCCAAGAGACCCAGTACTTC.

This chain links TRBV6-5 with TRBJ2-5, with 7 nucleotides matching TRBD1. Trimming at V came to 7 bases and at J to 3 bases, leaving 11 bases not matched to a gene. The CDR3 sequence is 15 residues long. Germline V gives CDR1 MNHEY, CDR2 SVGAGI. The CDR3 reads CASTAGTAQKETQYF. CDR3 coding DNA: TGTGCCAGCACCGCCGGGACAGCCCAGAAAGAGACCCAGTACTTC.

The rearrangement links TRBV30 to TRBJ1-4; possibly TRBD1 for D (6 bases). Germline V gene lookup returns CDR1 GTSNPN and CDR2 SVGIG (reference sequence). The V and J ends lost 0 bases and 7 bases respectively, with 15 bases between them. This CDR3 has 15 residues. The DNA for the CDR3 is TGTGCCTGGAGTGTGATGAGGGGGATCGGTGAAAAACTGTTTTTT. Amino acid sequence: CAWSVMRGIGEKLFF.

The chain uses TRBV5-5 and TRBJ2-7; a possible D gene is TRBD1 (6 bases). The germline V and J ends were trimmed by 4 bases and 0 bases, with 8 bases remaining between them. The V gene's germline CDR1 is SGHKS and CDR2 YYEKEE (reference sequence). This CDR3 comprises 13 residues. CDR3: CASSRGGSYEQYF. The CDR3 DNA sequence: TGTGCCAGCAGCAGAGGGGGCTCCTACGAGCAGTACTTC. The full variable domain, its missing parts supplied by reference TRBV5-5 and TRBJ2-7, is DAGVTQSPTHLIKTRGQQVTLRCSPISGHKSVSWYQQVLGQGPQFIFQYYEKEERGRGNFPDRFSARQFPNYSSELNVNALLLGDSALYLCASSRGGSYEQYFGPGTRLTVT.

V gene TRBV4-3 combines with J gene TRBJ1-4, with TRBD1 matching 8 bases. This CDR3 spans 17 amino acids. The V segment lost 3 bases and the J segment 10 bases; nucleotides outside the gene matches: 16. The germline CDR1 and CDR2 sequences are LGHNA and YSLEER. The CDR3: CASSQGDPGQVFGKLFF. As DNA, the CDR3 is TGCGCCAGCAGCCAGGGGGACCCGGGACAGGTTTTCGGAAAACTGTTTTTT.

The CDR3 loop is CASSSGNSYNEQFF. The CDR3 nucleotides read TGCGCCAGCAGCAGCGGGAACTCCTACAATGAGCAGTTCTTC. V usage is TRBV5-1 and J usage is TRBJ2-1; 7 nucleotides match TRBD2. CDR3 length: 14 amino acids. Germline V CDR1 and CDR2: SGHRS, YFSETQ. V gave up 4 bases and J gave up 0 bases; unmatched junction bases: 1.

The CDR3 DNA reads TGTGCCAGTACCCCCTGGGAGGGGATTCAGCCCCAGCATTTT. Translation: CASTPWEGIQPQHF. V usage is TRBV19 and J usage is TRBJ1-5, with D possibly TRBD1 on 5 matching bases. Germline V gene lookup returns CDR1 LNHDA and CDR2 SQIVND (reference sequence). The CDR3 is 14 amino acids. V was pared by 7 bases and J by 6 bases, with 16 bases between. Together with reference TRBV19 and TRBJ1-5, the CDR3 gives the full variable domain: DGGITQSPKYLFRKEGQNVTLSCEQNLNHDAMYWYRQDPGQGLRLIYYSQIVNDFQKGDIAEGYSVSREKKESFPLTVTSAQKNPTAFYLCASTPWEGIQPQHFGDGTRLSIL.